Shown below are 4 T cell receptor beta chains from a single sample sequenced in a study of cytomegalovirus exposure and HLA in healthy donors. The PCR used 60 Vbeta and 13 Jbeta primers. TCRdb's copy holds only in-frame clones and misses some; the assay was immunoSEQ multiplex PCR. The table records about 38,000 clones, 80% to 90% of them present only once. Sequenced input: PBMCs. The receptors come from a woman aged 40 to 50 in good health and CMV-seropositive.

The rearrangement links TRBV5-1 to TRBJ2-3; 12 nucleotides align to TRBD2. The junction had 5 bases not matched to a gene; V was cut back by 0 bases and J by 6 bases. The germline gives CDR1 SGHRS, CDR2 YFSETQ. This CDR3 spans 16 amino acids. CDR3 DNA sequence: TGCGCCAGCAGCTTGGTCCTAGCGGGGGGGGGTGATACGCAGTATTTT. As protein: CASSLVLAGGGDTQYF.

V is TRBV9 and J is TRBJ1-1, with 7 bases that match TRBD1. V gave up 0 bases and J gave up 7 bases; unmatched junction bases: 6. CDR3 size: 14 residues. CDR1 SGDLS and CDR2 YYNGEE come from the germline V gene. CDR3 residues: CASSVGDRAGEAFF. CDR3 in DNA: TGTGCCAGCAGCGTAGGGGACAGAGCTGGTGAAGCTTTCTTT.

The rearrangement joins TRBV19 to TRBJ1-1; no clear D. The germline V and J ends were trimmed by 7 bases and 1 base, with 7 bases remaining between them. The CDR3 contains 12 residues. Germline V gives CDR1 LNHDA, CDR2 SQIVND (reference sequence). The chain's CDR3 is CASTKWNTEAFF. CDR3 nucleotides: TGTGCCAGTACCAAATGGAACACTGAAGCTTTCTTT.

This chain joins TRBV14 and TRBJ2-5; D may be TRBD2 (6 bases). The end of the DNA fits TRBJ2-7 better, so the J call may be wrong. The CDR3 is 13 residues long. Germline values: CDR1 SGHDN, CDR2 FVKESK. This CDR3 is CASTPGRSYEQYF. Here the CDR3 DNA reads TGTGCCAGCACCCCGGGGAGGTCCTACGAGCAGTACTTC.